A selection of T cell receptor beta chains follows, all from one sample in a study of blood T cell repertoires in COVID-19. The data were produced by immunoSEQ multiplex PCR, yet TCRdb's version contains in-frame clones alone and is incomplete. The sample lists some 77,000 clones; around 89% were seen once. Specimen: peripheral blood. Every receptor here comes from a woman aged 80 or older with active or convalescent COVID-19. Both conserved end residues are part of each CDR3. D genes are given only for firm matches. Clone size is shown for a subset of rows, as once, few, many or a class of expanded clone.

cdr3_aa cdr3_nt clone_size j_call cdr3_length v_call d_call
CASSDPRTGNQPQHF TGTGCCAGCAGTGATCCCCGGACAGGCAATCAGCCCCAGCATTTT NA TRBJ1-5 15 TRBV28 NA
CASSTTGGSNQPQHF TGTGCCAGTAGTACAACAGGGGGCAGCAATCAGCCCCAGCATTTT NA TRBJ1-5 15 TRBV19 TRBD1
CASSVLPGGNNEQFF TGTGCCAGCAGCGTACTCCCGGGAGGGAACAATGAGCAGTTCTTC NA TRBJ2-1 15 TRBV9 TRBD2
CASSPRTGNGYTF TGTGCCAGTAGTCCTCGGACAGGTAATGGCTACACCTTC NA TRBJ1-2 13 TRBV19 TRBD1
CASSQEGKAGPYNEQFF TGTGCCAGCAGCCAAGAGGGAAAAGCGGGCCCTTACAATGAGCAGTTCTTC NA TRBJ2-1 17 TRBV3-1/TRBV3-2 NA
CASSPQGSYEQYF TGCGCCAGCAGTCCTCAGGGGTCCTACGAGCAGTACTTC NA TRBJ2-7 13 TRBV5-1 NA
CASSRAQPYGYTF TGTGCCAGTAGTAGGGCCCAACCCTATGGCTACACCTTC NA TRBJ1-2 13 TRBV19 NA
CASSQFSGLPETQYF TGTGCCAGCAGCCAGTTTTCAGGCTTACCAGAGACCCAGTACTTC NA TRBJ2-5 15 TRBV14 NA
CASSPPRVLFTYEQYF TGTGCCAGCAGTCCCCCGAGGGTCCTCTTCACCTACGAGCAGTACTTC NA TRBJ2-7 16 TRBV28 NA
CASSTPGLVVNEQFF TGTGCCAGCAGCACGCCGGGACTCGTAGTCAATGAGCAGTTCTTC NA TRBJ2-1 15 TRBV11-2 NA
CAWNRDTGSGPEAFF TGTGCCTGGAACCGAGACACAGGGTCCGGCCCTGAAGCTTTCTTT NA TRBJ1-1 15 TRBV30 NA
CAAHGTGKGNEQYF TGTGCCGCCCACGGGACAGGGAAAGGAAACGAGCAGTACTTC NA TRBJ2-7 14 TRBV10-3 TRBD1
CASRPHRDSYNEQFF TGTGCCAGCAGACCTCACCGGGACAGTTACAATGAGCAGTTCTTC NA TRBJ2-1 15 TRBV6-6 TRBD1
CASSTPWGRGTGELFF NA NA TRBJ2-2 16 TRBV21-1 NA
CATSDPFRQGQETQYF TGTGCCACCAGTGATCCCTTCCGACAGGGACAAGAGACCCAGTACTTC NA TRBJ2-5 16 TRBV24-1 TRBD1
CASSSGLTTDTQYF TGCGCCAGCAGCTCGGGACTCACTACAGATACGCAGTATTTT NA TRBJ2-3 14 TRBV5-1 NA
CASSQDTWGKLFF TGTGCCAGCAGCCAGGACACATGGGGAAAACTGTTTTTT NA TRBJ1-4 13 TRBV14 NA
CASRRQEENTEAFF TGTGCCAGCAGGAGACAGGAAGAGAACACTGAAGCTTTCTTT once TRBJ1-1 14 TRBV6-5 NA
CASSDSHSYNEQFF TGTGCCAGCAGTGACAGTCACTCCTACAATGAGCAGTTCTTC NA TRBJ2-1 14 TRBV6-1 NA
CASSEAGSYGYTF TGTGCCAGCAGTGAAGCGGGCAGTTATGGCTACACCTTC NA TRBJ1-2 13 TRBV6-1 NA
CASSEGQGANTEAFF TGTGCCAGCAGTGAGGGACAGGGGGCAAACACTGAAGCTTTCTTT few TRBJ1-1 15 TRBV2 TRBD1
CASSRQTSGNYEQFF TGTGCCAGCAGCAGACAGACTAGCGGGAACTATGAGCAGTTCTTC once TRBJ2-1 15 TRBV7-6 TRBD2
CASSTTSGRDTDTQYF TGTGCCAGCTCAACGACTAGCGGGAGAGACACAGATACGCAGTATTTT once TRBJ2-3 16 TRBV18 TRBD2
CASSLIAGGETQYF TGTGCCAGCAGTTTAATAGCGGGAGGAGAGACCCAGTACTTC once TRBJ2-5 14 TRBV28 TRBD2
CASSLNRGSRDEKLFF TGCGCCAGCAGCTTGAACAGGGGCTCTAGGGATGAAAAACTGTTTTTT NA TRBJ1-4 16 TRBV5-1 TRBD1